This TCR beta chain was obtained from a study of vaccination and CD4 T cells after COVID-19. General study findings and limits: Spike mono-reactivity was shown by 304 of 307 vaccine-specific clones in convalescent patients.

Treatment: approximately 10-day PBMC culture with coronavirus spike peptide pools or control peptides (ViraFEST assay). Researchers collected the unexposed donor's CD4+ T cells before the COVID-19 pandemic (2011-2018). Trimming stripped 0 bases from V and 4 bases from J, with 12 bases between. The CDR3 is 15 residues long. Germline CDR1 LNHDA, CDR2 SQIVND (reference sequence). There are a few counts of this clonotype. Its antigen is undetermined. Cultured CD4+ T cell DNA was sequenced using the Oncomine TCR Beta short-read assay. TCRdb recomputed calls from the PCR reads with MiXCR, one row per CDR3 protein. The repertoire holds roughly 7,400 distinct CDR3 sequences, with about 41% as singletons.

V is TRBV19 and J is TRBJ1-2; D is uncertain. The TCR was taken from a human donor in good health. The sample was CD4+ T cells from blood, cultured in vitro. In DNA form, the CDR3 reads TGTGCCAGTAGTATAGATCAAGGAACACTCTATGGCTACACCTTC. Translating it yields CASSIDQGTLYGYTF. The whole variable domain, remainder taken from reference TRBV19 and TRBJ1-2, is DGGITQSPKYLFRKEGQNVTLSCEQNLNHDAMYWYRQDPGQGLRLIYYSQIVNDFQKGDIAEGYSVSREKKESFPLTVTSAQKNPTAFYLCASSIDQGTLYGYTFGSGTRLTVV.